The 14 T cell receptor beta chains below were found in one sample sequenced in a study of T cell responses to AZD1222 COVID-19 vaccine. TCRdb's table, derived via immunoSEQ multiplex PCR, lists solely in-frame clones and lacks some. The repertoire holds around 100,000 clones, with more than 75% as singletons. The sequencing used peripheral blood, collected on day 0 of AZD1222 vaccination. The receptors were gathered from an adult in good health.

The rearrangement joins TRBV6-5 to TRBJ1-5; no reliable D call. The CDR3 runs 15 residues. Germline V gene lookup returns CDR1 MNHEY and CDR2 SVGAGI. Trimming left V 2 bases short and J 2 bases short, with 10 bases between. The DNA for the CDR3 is TGTGCCAGCAGTTACGCCCAAACGGGCAATCAGCCCCAGCATTTT. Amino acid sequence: CASSYAQTGNQPQHF.

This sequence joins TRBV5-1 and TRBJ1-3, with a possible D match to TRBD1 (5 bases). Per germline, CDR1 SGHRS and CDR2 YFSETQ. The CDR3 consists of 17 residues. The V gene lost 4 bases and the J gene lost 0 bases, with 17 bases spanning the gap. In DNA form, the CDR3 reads TGCGCCAGCAGCCCTCTTCCCCAGGGAGACTCTGGAAACACCATATATTTT. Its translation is CASSPLPQGDSGNTIYF.

CDR3 sequence reads: CASSLGTLSTDTQYF. CDR3 DNA: TGTGCCAGCAGCTTAGGAACCTTGAGCACAGATACGCAGTATTTT. V usage is TRBV7-9 and J usage is TRBJ2-3; unclear D gene. V was pared by 1 base and J by 0 bases, with 8 bases between. Germline V CDR1 and CDR2: SEHNR, FQNEAQ (reference sequence). The CDR3 consists of 15 residues.

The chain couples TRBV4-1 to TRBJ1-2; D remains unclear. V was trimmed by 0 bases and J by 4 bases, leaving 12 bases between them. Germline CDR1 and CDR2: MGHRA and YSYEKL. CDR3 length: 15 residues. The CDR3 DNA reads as TGCGCCAGCAGCCAAGATCCAGCCGGCGGCTATGGCTACACCTTC. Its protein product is CASSQDPAGGYGYTF.

CDR3 nucleotide sequence: TGTGCCAGCAGTTTTACGGGAGACACTGAAGCTTTCTTT. This gives the protein CASSFTGDTEAFF. The chain links TRBV27 to TRBJ1-1; no clear D. Germline V gene data show CDR1 as MNHEY and CDR2 as SMNVEV (reference sequence). V was clipped by 3 bases and J by 3 bases, with 8 bases between them. The CDR3 sequence is 13 residues long.

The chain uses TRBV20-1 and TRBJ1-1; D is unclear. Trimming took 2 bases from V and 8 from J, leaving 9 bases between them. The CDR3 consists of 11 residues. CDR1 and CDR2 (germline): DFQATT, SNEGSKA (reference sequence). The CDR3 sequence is CSARLGREAFF. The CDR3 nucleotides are TGCAGTGCTAGACTCGGCAGGGAAGCTTTCTTT.

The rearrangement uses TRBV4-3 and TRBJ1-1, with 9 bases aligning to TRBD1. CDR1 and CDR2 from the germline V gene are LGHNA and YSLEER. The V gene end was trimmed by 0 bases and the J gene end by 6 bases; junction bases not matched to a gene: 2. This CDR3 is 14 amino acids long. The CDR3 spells CASSQEGQGSEAFF. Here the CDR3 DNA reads TGCGCCAGCAGCCAAGAGGGACAGGGCTCTGAAGCTTTCTTT.

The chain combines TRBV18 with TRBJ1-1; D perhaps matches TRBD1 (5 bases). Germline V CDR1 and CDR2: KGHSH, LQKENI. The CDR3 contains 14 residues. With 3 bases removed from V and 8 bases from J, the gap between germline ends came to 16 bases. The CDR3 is CASSPSPRDVEAFF. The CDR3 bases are TGTGCCAGCTCACCGTCTCCTAGGGACGTGGAAGCTTTCTTT.

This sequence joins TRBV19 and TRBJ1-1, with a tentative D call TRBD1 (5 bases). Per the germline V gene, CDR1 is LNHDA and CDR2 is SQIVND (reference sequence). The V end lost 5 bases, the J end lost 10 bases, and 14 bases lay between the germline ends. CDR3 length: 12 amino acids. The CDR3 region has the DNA TGTGCCAGTAGTTCCGCCGAGAGGGGAGCTTTCTTT. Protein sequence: CASSSAERGAFF.

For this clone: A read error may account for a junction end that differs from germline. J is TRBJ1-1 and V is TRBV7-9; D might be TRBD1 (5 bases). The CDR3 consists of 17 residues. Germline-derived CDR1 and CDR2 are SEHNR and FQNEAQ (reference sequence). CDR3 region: CASSIAGRGNMNTEAFF. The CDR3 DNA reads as TGTGCCAGCAGCATAGCCGGGCGGGGCAACATGAACACTGAAGCTTTCTTT.

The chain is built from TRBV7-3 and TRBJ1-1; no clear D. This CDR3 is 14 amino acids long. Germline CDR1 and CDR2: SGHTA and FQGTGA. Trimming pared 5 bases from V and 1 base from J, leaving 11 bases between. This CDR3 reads CASSPRGGNTEAFF. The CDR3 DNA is TGTGCCAGCAGCCCCCGGGGTGGGAACACTGAAGCTTTCTTT.

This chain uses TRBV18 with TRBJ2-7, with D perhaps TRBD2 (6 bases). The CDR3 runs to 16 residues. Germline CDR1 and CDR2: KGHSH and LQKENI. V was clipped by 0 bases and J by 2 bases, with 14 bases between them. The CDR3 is CASSPPGGVGTYEQYF. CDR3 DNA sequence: TGTGCCAGCTCACCACCCGGGGGAGTAGGGACCTACGAGCAGTACTTC.

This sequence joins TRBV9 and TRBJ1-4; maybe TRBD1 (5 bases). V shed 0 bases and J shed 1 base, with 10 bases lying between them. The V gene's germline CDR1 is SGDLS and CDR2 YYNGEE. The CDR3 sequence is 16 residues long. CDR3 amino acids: CASSVAQGVTNEKLFF. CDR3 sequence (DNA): TGTGCCAGCAGCGTAGCTCAAGGGGTAACTAATGAAAAACTGTTTTTT.

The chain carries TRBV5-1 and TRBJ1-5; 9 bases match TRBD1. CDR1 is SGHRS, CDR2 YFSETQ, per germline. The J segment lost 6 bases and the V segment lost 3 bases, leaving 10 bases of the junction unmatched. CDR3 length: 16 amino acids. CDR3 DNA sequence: TGCGCCAGCAGCTCGAGCCCGGGACAGGGCGCTCAGCCCCAGCATTTT. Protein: CASSSSPGQGAQPQHF.